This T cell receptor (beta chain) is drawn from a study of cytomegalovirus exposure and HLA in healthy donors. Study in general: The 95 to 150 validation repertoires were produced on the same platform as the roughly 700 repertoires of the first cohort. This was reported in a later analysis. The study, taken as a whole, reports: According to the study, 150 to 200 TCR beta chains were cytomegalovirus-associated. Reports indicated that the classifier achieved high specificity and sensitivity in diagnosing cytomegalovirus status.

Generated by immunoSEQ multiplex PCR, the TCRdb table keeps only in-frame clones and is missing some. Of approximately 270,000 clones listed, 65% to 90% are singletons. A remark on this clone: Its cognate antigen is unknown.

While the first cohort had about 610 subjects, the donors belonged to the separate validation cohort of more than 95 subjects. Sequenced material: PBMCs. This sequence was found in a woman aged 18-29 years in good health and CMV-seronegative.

Here the CDR3 DNA reads TGTGCCAGCAGCACCAGGCCCCACGAGCAGTACTTC. Translated: CASSTRPHEQYF. V usage is TRBV5-8 and J usage is TRBJ2-7, with no clear D. The CDR3 length is 12 residues. Germline V gene data show CDR1 as SGHTS and CDR2 as YDEGEE. Trimming took off 4 bases at V and 5 bases at J, with 10 bases between the two ends.